The entry below describes one TCR beta chain. MiXCR, applied by TCRdb to the RT-PCR reads, yields one record per CDR3 protein. This repertoire shows hundreds of thousands of distinct CDR3 sequences, around 20% found once; its top ten account for approximately 10%. The sample belongs to a study of response to subunit inactivated influenza vaccine. V was pared by 3 bases and J by 4 bases, with 13 bases between. The CDR3 loop spans 14 amino acids. This TCR was recovered from a man aged 50 to 75 who received an inactivated influenza vaccine. Specimen: PBMCs from blood, collected approximately 22 months after vaccination. The chain combines TRBV12-3 or TRBV12-4 with TRBJ2-7; D gene ambiguous. CDR3 amino acids: CASSFSMEMYEQYF. The CDR3 DNA is TGTGCCAGCAGTTTTTCGATGGAGATGTACGAGCAGTACTTC.